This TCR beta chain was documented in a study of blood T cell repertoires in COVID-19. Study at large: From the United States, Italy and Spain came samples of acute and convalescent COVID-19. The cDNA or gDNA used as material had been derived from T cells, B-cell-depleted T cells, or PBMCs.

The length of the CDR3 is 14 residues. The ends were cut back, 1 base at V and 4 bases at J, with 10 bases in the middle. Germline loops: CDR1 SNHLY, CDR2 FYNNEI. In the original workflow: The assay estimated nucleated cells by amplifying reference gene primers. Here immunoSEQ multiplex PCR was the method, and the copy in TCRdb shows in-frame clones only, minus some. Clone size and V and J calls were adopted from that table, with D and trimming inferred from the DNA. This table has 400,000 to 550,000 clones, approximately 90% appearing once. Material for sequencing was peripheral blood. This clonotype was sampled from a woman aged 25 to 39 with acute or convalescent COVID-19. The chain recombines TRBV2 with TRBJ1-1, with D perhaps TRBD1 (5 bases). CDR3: CASSEGGAATEAFF. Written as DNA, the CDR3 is TGTGCCAGCAGTGAAGGCGGGGCCGCCACTGAAGCTTTCTTT.